This T cell receptor beta chain was documented in a study of metastatic and nonmetastatic thyroid tumors. Across the study: The comparison covered peripheral blood and tumor or nodule tissue in malignant and benign thyroid patients.

MiXCR was used by TCRdb to re-call the PCR reads. The repertoire includes 12,000 or so clones, around 26% of them detected once, and about 21% sits in the top ten. Study findings and constraints: As reported, TCR beta diversity in blood and tumor was significantly higher in malignant thyroid tumors than in benign nodules.

This clone is medium-sized within its sample. Its antigen is not known. Not a single patient had been given any form of treatment at any point before undergoing thyroid surgery. The length of the CDR3 is 16 residues. From germline, CDR1 is SGHNT and CDR2 YYREEE (reference sequence). V was clipped by 4 bases and J by 0 bases; unmatched bases: 8. Source material: adjacent normal tissue. The source of this sequence is a male donor with papillary thyroid cancer or a benign thyroid nodule (not recorded which). Some clones in this sample may be carry-over from other donors' samples. The chain combines TRBV5-4 with TRBJ2-3; 7 bases agree with TRBD1. This CDR3 reads CASSPMDRPSTDTQYF. The DNA for the CDR3 is TGTGCCAGCAGCCCCATGGACAGGCCTAGCACAGATACGCAGTATTTT.